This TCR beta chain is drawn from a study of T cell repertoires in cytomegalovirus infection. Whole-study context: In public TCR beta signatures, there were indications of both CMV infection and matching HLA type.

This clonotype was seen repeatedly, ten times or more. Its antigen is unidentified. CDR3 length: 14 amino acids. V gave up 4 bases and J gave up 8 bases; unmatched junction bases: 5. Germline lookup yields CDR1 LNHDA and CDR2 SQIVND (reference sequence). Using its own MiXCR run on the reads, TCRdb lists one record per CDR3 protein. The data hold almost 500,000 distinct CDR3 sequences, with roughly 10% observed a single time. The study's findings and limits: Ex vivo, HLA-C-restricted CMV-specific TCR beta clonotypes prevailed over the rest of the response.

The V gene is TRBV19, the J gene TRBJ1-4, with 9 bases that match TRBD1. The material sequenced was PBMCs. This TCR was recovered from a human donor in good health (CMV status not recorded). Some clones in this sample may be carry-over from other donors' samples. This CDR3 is CASSNTGGDEKLFF. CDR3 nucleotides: TGTGCCAGTAGTAACACAGGGGGCGACGAAAAACTGTTTTTT. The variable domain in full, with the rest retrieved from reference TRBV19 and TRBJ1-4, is DGGITQSPKYLFRKEGQNVTLSCEQNLNHDAMYWYRQDPGQGLRLIYYSQIVNDFQKGDIAEGYSVSREKKESFPLTVTSAQKNPTAFYLCASSNTGGDEKLFFGSGTQLSVL.